One sample yielded the 16 T cell receptor beta chains listed below, sequenced in a study of tumor-infiltrating lymphocytes in localized non-small cell lung cancer. Method: immunoSEQ multiplex PCR; TCRdb's copy keeps in-frame clones and lacks some. The sample has about 12,000 clones; approximately 85% are singletons. What was sequenced was uninvolved lung tissue not adjacent to the tumor. The receptor source for this set is a human donor with non-small cell lung cancer.

This chain links TRBV18 with TRBJ2-1, with 8 bases aligning to TRBD2. V lost 0 bases and J lost 8; bases outside the gene matches: 6. This CDR3 region has 15 residues. The germline V gene encodes CDR1 KGHSH and CDR2 LQKENI. The CDR3 bases are TGTGCCAGCTCACCACCAGTAGCGGGACGCGATGAGCAGTTCTTC. Its translation: CASSPPVAGRDEQFF.

The chain is built from TRBV28 and TRBJ1-1, with D possibly TRBD1 on 5 matching bases. This CDR3 contains 15 residues. The V gene's germline CDR1 is MDHEN and CDR2 SYDVKM. The V gene lost 4 bases and the J gene lost 6 bases, with 18 bases spanning the gap. The CDR3 here is CASSSRAGLKAEAFF. The CDR3 bases are TGTGCCAGCAGTTCCCGGGCGGGGCTCAAGGCTGAAGCTTTCTTT.

The chain combines TRBV2 with TRBJ1-1; D is possibly TRBD1 (5 bases). The length of the CDR3 is 12 residues. Germline CDR1 is SNHLY and CDR2 is FYNNEI. V dropped 8 bases and J dropped 7 bases, with 14 bases sitting between them. For the CDR3, the DNA is TGTGCCAGCCAGCGGGGGGGGGATGAAGCTTTCTTT. It yields the protein CASQRGGDEAFF.

The chain recombines TRBV7-3 with TRBJ2-3, with 8 bases that match TRBD1. Germline V gene lookup returns CDR1 SGHTA and CDR2 FQGTGA. V was pared by 8 bases and J by 2 bases, with 9 bases of the junction left unmatched. This CDR3 contains 15 residues. DNA of the CDR3: TGTGCCAGCGACACCGGACAGGGACTCACAGATACGCAGTATTTT. Residues: CASDTGQGLTDTQYF.

J is TRBJ1-1 and V is TRBV5-1; D ambiguous. CDR3 size: 14 residues. Germline assignment: CDR1 SGHRS and CDR2 YFSETQ. Trimming removed 1 base at V and 3 bases at J, with 10 bases between. The CDR3 loop reads CASSLYLGDTEAFF. In DNA, the CDR3 is TGCGCCAGCAGCTTGTACCTTGGGGACACTGAAGCTTTCTTT. Looking up the rest from reference TRBV5-1 and TRBJ1-1 gives the full variable domain: KAGVTQTPRYLIKTRGQQVTLSCSPISGHRSVSWYQQTPGQGLQFLFEYFSETQRNKGNFPGRFSGRQFSNSRSEMNVSTLELGDSALYLCASSLYLGDTEAFFGQGTRLTVV.

This clone turned up a few times. This chain links TRBV15 with TRBJ1-4, with D unclear. The CDR3 extends over 12 amino acids. Trimming removed 5 bases from V and 7 bases from J, with 8 bases in between. Germline CDR1 is LNHNV and CDR2 is YYDKDF (reference sequence). For the CDR3, the DNA is TGTGCCACCAGCTTCGACGGTGAAAAACTGTTTTTT. Translation: CATSFDGEKLFF.

This clone qualifies as medium-sized (0.01 to 0.1%). The rearrangement joins TRBV28 to TRBJ1-5; D uncertain. The CDR3 consists of 14 residues. Germline CDR1 and CDR2: MDHEN and SYDVKM. Trimming took off 3 bases at V and 2 bases at J, with 8 bases between the two ends. CDR3 in amino acids: CASSFGDGNQPQHF. In DNA, the CDR3 is TGTGCCAGCAGTTTTGGGGATGGCAATCAGCCCCAGCATTTT.

This clone occurred a few times. J is TRBJ1-3 and V is TRBV7-2; D is unresolved. CDR3 length equals 14 residues. V dropped 5 bases and J dropped 0 bases, with 8 bases sitting between them. The germline V gene encodes CDR1 SGHTA and CDR2 FQGNSA. DNA of the CDR3: TGTGCCAGCAGCCTCCTCTCCTCTGGAAACACCATATATTTT. Translation gives CASSLLSSGNTIYF.

The V and J genes are TRBV7-2 and TRBJ2-3; possibly TRBD2 for D (6 bases). The ends were cut back, 3 bases at V and 0 bases at J, with 10 bases in the middle. The CDR3 is 15 amino acids. CDR1 and CDR2 from the germline V gene are SGHTA and FQGNSA. Here the CDR3 DNA reads TGTGCCAGCAGCTTGGACTATTTAAGCACAGATACGCAGTATTTT. It translates to CASSLDYLSTDTQYF.

The chain couples TRBV11-1 to TRBJ2-5, with D uncertain. Deletions cut 4 bases from V and 2 bases from J, with 8 bases between. CDR3 length: 13 amino acids. Germline values: CDR1 SGHAT, CDR2 FQDESV (reference sequence). This CDR3 reads CASSWTEQETQYF. CDR3 nucleotides: TGTGCCAGCAGCTGGACGGAGCAAGAGACCCAGTACTTC.

CDR3: CAWSESGRASFF. The CDR3 nucleotides read TGTGCCTGGAGTGAAAGCGGGAGGGCTTCGTTCTTC. The V gene is TRBV30, the J gene TRBJ2-1, with 10 bases matching TRBD2. Germline CDR1 is GTSNPN and CDR2 is SVGIG (reference sequence). The CDR3 loop spans 12 amino acids. Trimming cost V 1 base and J 15 bases; bases outside gene matches: 6.

Here the CDR3 reads CASSLKGQRAYNEQFF. CDR3 DNA sequence: TGCGCCAGCAGCCTAAAGGGACAGCGGGCCTACAATGAGCAGTTCTTC. This sequence joins TRBV5-1 and TRBJ2-1, with D maybe TRBD1 (7 bases). This CDR3 has 16 residues. The V gene's germline CDR1 is SGHRS and CDR2 YFSETQ. V was cut by 4 bases and J by 2 bases, with 16 bases left in between.

This chain links TRBV18 with TRBJ1-2, with D possibly being TRBD1 (6 bases). Germline CDR1 KGHSH, CDR2 LQKENI. V lost 3 bases, J lost 6 bases, and 17 bases lay in between. This CDR3 is 15 amino acids long. Here the CDR3 reads CASSPTTGSLDGYTF. For the CDR3, the DNA is TGTGCCAGCTCACCGACGACAGGCTCTCTCGATGGCTACACCTTC.

The chain uses TRBV6-1 and TRBJ2-2; D may be TRBD1 (6 bases). Trimming cost V 8 bases and J 3 bases, with 13 bases left between them. There are 14 residues in the CDR3. The V gene's germline CDR1 is MNHNS and CDR2 SASEGT. As DNA, the CDR3 is TGTGCCAGCGCAGGGGTTTTTGACACCGGGGAGCTGTTTTTT. It codes for CASAGVFDTGELFF.

The chain uses TRBV28 and TRBJ1-2; D is unresolved. Germline CDR1 and CDR2: MDHEN and SYDVKM. V was shortened by 2 bases and J by 5 bases, with 6 bases between the two germline ends. The CDR3 extends over 12 amino acids. The CDR3 here is CASSLGKYGYTF. The CDR3 DNA reads as TGTGCCAGCAGTTTAGGCAAGTATGGCTACACCTTC.

The V and J genes are TRBV9 and TRBJ2-7, with TRBD1 matching over 7 bases. The germline CDR1 and CDR2 sequences are SGDLS and YYNGEE. This CDR3 is built from 13 residues. The trim removed 0 bases at V and 12 bases at J, leaving 9 bases unmatched. Here the CDR3 DNA reads TGTGCCAGCAGCGTAGTTAGGGGGCCGTATCGGTACTTC. Amino acid sequence: CASSVVRGPYRYF.